This T cell receptor (beta chain) is from a study of blood T cell repertoires in COVID-19. The overall study: Italy, Spain and the United States were the sources of the convalescent and acute COVID-19 samples. T cells, B-cell-depleted T cells, or PBMCs supplied cDNA or gDNA.

TCRdb's copy holds only in-frame clones and misses some; the assay was immunoSEQ multiplex PCR. The sample carries some 180,000 clones, about nine tenths recorded once. The CDR3 contains 16 residues. Germline V CDR1 and CDR2: LGHNA, YNFKEQ. J lost 7 bases, V lost 0 bases, and 10 bases had no gene match. The chain combines TRBV4-2 with TRBJ1-1; TRBD1 matches at 8 bases. The sequence was collected from a man aged 35 to 55 with acute or convalescent COVID-19. Sequencing input: peripheral blood. The CDR3 spells CASSQDLNRGVGEAFF. The DNA for the CDR3 is TGTGCCAGCAGCCAAGATCTAAACAGGGGGGTTGGTGAAGCTTTCTTT.